The source of this TCR beta chain is a study of beta chain features in type 1 diabetes. Expressed TCRB transcripts were sequenced, since all the RNA that had been isolated was reverse transcribed. Repertoires were generated with immunoSEQ multiplex PCR, while TCRdb's copy carries only in-frame clones and drops some. The table lists 400,000 to 500,000 clones, approximately 15% of them singletons. The CDR3 has 15 amino acids. The V gene lost 1 base and the J gene lost 0 bases, with 8 bases spanning the gap. Germline V gene sequence: CDR1 SGHNT, CDR2 YYREEE (reference sequence). Study-wide results and limits: VDJ junctions in type 1 diabetes patients carried more deletions and fewer insertions. Shorter TCRB CDR3s, moderately but significantly so, were found in Type 1 diabetes patients in all four CD4+ subsets. The cDNA sequencing approach could over-represent high-TCR-expressing cells. In these data, an HLA type influence on TCRB rearrangement remained unresolved.

Only a few counts were recorded for this clone. Its antigen is as yet unknown. The rearrangement joins TRBV5-4 to TRBJ1-5; D gene uncertain. This receptor was identified in a man between 25 and 39 years old in good health. Material: naive CD4+ T cells from blood. Here the CDR3 DNA reads TGTGCCAGCAGCTTGTTCCCAGATAGCAATCAGCCCCAGCATTTT. Its translation is CASSLFPDSNQPQHF.